The table lists the clone carrying this T cell receptor (beta chain) with a few counts. The antigen remains undetermined. The CDR3 covers 13 residues. Deletions cut 6 bases from V and 5 bases from J, with 10 bases between. This sample stems from a study of identical twins. Via MiXCR, TCRdb re-called the 5' RACE reads, giving one row per CDR3 protein. The sample lists 650,000 to 750,000 distinct CDR3 sequences, around 21% occurring once. Study-wide results and limits: Abundant beta clonotypes from cord blood had fewer insertions, unlike memory repertoires, which showed none. The analysis was cross-sectional rather than longitudinal within donors.

These data were likewise used in another study, on T cells expressing NK-cell markers.

Sequenced sample: PBMCs. The origin of this receptor is a woman aged 18-29 years in good health. The rearrangement links TRBV12-3 or TRBV12-4 to TRBJ2-2; D is ambiguous. The CDR3 protein is CASSPTQTGELFF. The DNA for the CDR3 is TGTGCCAGCAGCCCCACGCAAACCGGGGAGCTGTTTTTT.